A selection of T cell receptor beta chains follows, all from one sample in a study of T-cell memory formation after mild COVID-19. TCRdb redid the calling of the 5' RACE reads with MiXCR, one entry per CDR3 protein. Found here are more than 150,000 distinct CDR3 sequences, 18% of them singletons; the top ten hold roughly 3.9%. What was sequenced was PBMCs or a T cell subset sorted from them (not recorded which). The source is a man aged 18 to 29 who had mild COVID-19 (a few samples of this study predate the infection). Cell type and time point are not known. The CDR3 runs from the conserved cysteine through the conserved F or W. The D gene is left open where the match is weak.

d_gene,j_gene,v_gene,CDR3aa
NA,TRBJ2-7,TRBV12-3/TRBV12-4,CASSWQAGSYEQYF
NA,TRBJ1-1,TRBV7-8,CASSSPRGLEAFF
NA,TRBJ2-7,TRBV5-1,CASSLGLTVSYEQYF
NA,TRBJ1-5,TRBV6-2/TRBV6-3,CASRDTPNQPQHF
TRBD2,TRBJ2-7,TRBV30,CAWSVLGVGGGYEQYF
TRBD1,TRBJ1-6,TRBV20-1,CEARQGSTPLHF
NA,TRBJ2-2,TRBV2,CASSEAGAPGNTGELFF
NA,TRBJ2-7,TRBV5-1,CASSADFYEQYF
TRBD2,TRBJ2-1,TRBV4-2,CASSQDPGTSGGNEQFF
NA,TRBJ1-1,TRBV5-5,CASSSYRENTEAFF
TRBD2,TRBJ2-3,TRBV7-2,CASSFAGVDTQYF
NA,TRBJ2-2,TRBV4-3,CASSQSLGYANTGELFF
NA,TRBJ1-3,TRBV9,CASSAGGISGNTIYF
TRBD1,TRBJ1-2,TRBV18,CASSPPVVQGAGYTF
NA,TRBJ1-5,TRBV12-3/TRBV12-4,CASGGPQPQHF
NA,TRBJ1-2,TRBV7-2,CAIGQNYGYTF
NA,TRBJ1-5,TRBV7-9,CASSLGFPNQPQHF
NA,TRBJ2-1,TRBV18,CASSPQDGAGGQFF
NA,TRBJ1-2,TRBV6-5,CASSYSRGAGYTF
NA,TRBJ1-6,TRBV10-3,CAISPGLGLSPLHF
NA,TRBJ2-2,TRBV7-2,CASGGNAGGGELFF
NA,TRBJ1-5,TRBV7-2,CASSFTGRGQPQHF
NA,TRBJ1-6,TRBV2,CASGSGSSYNSPLHF
TRBD1,TRBJ2-5,TRBV7-6,CASSVGQGLQETQYF
NA,TRBJ2-6,TRBV18,CASSIRGSSGANVLTF
TRBD2,TRBJ2-3,TRBV7-2,CASRLAGGTDTQYF
NA,TRBJ1-1,TRBV6-5,CASRHRVEEGEAFF
TRBD2,TRBJ2-3,TRBV29-1,CSAFGLAGGDTQYF
NA,TRBJ1-1,TRBV5-1,CASRRTLNTEAFF
TRBD1,TRBJ2-1,TRBV28,CASSFSGTGVFF
NA,TRBJ1-2,TRBV7-3,CASSIQPGPSQGYTF
NA,TRBJ1-1,TRBV18,CASSPSEMNTEAFF
NA,TRBJ1-1,TRBV2,CASSVVTGQTEAFF
NA,TRBJ2-7,TRBV10-2,CASSQTIGTNYEQYF
NA,TRBJ2-2,TRBV28,CASIRNGNTGELFF
NA,TRBJ1-1,TRBV7-9,CASSSLSNTEAFF
NA,TRBJ1-1,TRBV5-8,CASSFSGVVTEAFF
NA,TRBJ2-7,TRBV27,CASSAHDEQYF
TRBD1,TRBJ1-5,TRBV12-3/TRBV12-4,CASSARTGGAGQPQHF
NA,TRBJ2-1,TRBV12-5,CASGLRWGSGSDEQFF
NA,TRBJ2-5,TRBV2,CASLGSRETQYF
TRBD1,TRBJ2-3,TRBV25-1,CASSEWRTGTGDTQYF
NA,TRBJ1-1,TRBV14,CASSQVWANTEAFF
NA,TRBJ2-7,TRBV12-3/TRBV12-4,CASSTALYRAEQYF
TRBD1,TRBJ1-1,TRBV5-1,CASSLGQGPFEAFF
TRBD1,TRBJ2-5,TRBV5-1,CASSPGQGVETQYF
TRBD1,TRBJ2-1,TRBV6-6,CASSPDRESHNEQFF
NA,TRBJ1-6,TRBV6-6,CASTSLGSPLHF